This is a list of T cell receptor beta chains from one sample in a study of patients and donors after allogeneic stem cell transplantation. TCRdb called the RT-PCR reads again in MiXCR, with one record for every CDR3 protein. The sample includes approximately 200,000 distinct CDR3 sequences, about 40% seen only once; the top ten take about 33%. Source material: blood, either unsorted or a sorted T cell fraction (not recorded which). The source of these receptors is a human donor who was either an allogeneic HSCT recipient or a stem cell or donor lymphocyte infusion donor (not recorded which). It is not recorded whose cells these are; they may come from a transplant donor. CDR3s include the opening cysteine and the closing phenylalanine or tryptophan. The D gene is left open where the match is weak. Size values are once, few and many counts, or a class for expanded clones, and some rows have none.

d_gene	j_gene	v_gene	abundance	CDR3nt	CDR3aa
-	TRBJ1-2	TRBV4-3	-	TGCGCCAGCAGCCAAGTGGGGAAAGTGAATGGCTACACCTTC	CASSQVGKVNGYTF
-	TRBJ1-6	TRBV7-9	few	TGTGCCAGCAGCTTAAGACGGCCGGAAAATAATTCACCCCTCCACTTT	CASSLRRPENNSPLHF
-	TRBJ2-1	TRBV12-3/TRBV12-4	few	TGTGCCAGCAGTTTACTAGCGGAGCAGTTCTTC	CASSLLAEQFF
TRBD2	TRBJ2-3	TRBV12-3/TRBV12-4	-	TGTGCCAGCAGTCCCCTAGCGGGTATGACAGATACGCAGTATTTT	CASSPLAGMTDTQYF
-	TRBJ1-1	TRBV7-2	-	TGTGCCAGCAGCTTAGCGCAGGGTACGCGAACTGAAGCTTTCTTT	CASSLAQGTRTEAFF
-	TRBJ2-7	TRBV20-1	-	TGCAGTGCTACCTGGAGGGGAGAAGGCTACGAGCAGTACTTC	CSATWRGEGYEQYF
TRBD1	TRBJ2-7	TRBV4-3	-	TGCGCCAGCAGCCAAGATCCAGGGGGCGGGTACGAGCAGTACTTC	CASSQDPGGGYEQYF
-	TRBJ1-3	TRBV11-2	few	TGTGCCAGCAGGAGCGGGGGCACGTACTCTGGAAACACCATATATTTT	CASRSGGTYSGNTIYF
-	TRBJ1-4	TRBV25-1	-	TGTGCCAGCAGTCAGGGAAATGAAAAACTGTTTTTT	CASSQGNEKLFF
-	TRBJ2-1	TRBV10-3	-	TGTGCCATCACCCCTAGCATCGCCTACAATGAGCAGTTCTTC	CAITPSIAYNEQFF
-	TRBJ2-2	TRBV6-2/TRBV6-3	-	TGTGCCAGCAGTCGCCTGGAAAAGCTACTTCAGAACACCGGGGAGCTGTTTTTT	CASSRLEKLLQNTGELFF
-	TRBJ1-1	TRBV2	-	TGTGCCAGCAGTGAAGTAGATAGCACTGAAGCTTTCTTT	CASSEVDSTEAFF
-	TRBJ2-1	TRBV7-9	-	TGTGCCAGCAGCCAAAGCGGGTACAATGAGCAGTTCTTC	CASSQSGYNEQFF
TRBD2	TRBJ2-5	TRBV3-1	-	TGTGCCAGCAGCCGGGCTAGCGGGATCCAAGAGACCCAGTACTTC	CASSRASGIQETQYF
TRBD1	TRBJ1-2	TRBV5-5	few	TGTGCCAGCAGCTTCCCCAGGGGGGATGGCTACACCTTC	CASSFPRGDGYTF
-	TRBJ1-1	TRBV18	few	TGTGCCAGCTCAGGAGGGCCAACCCCGAACACTGAAGCTTTCTTT	CASSGGPTPNTEAFF
-	TRBJ1-1	TRBV5-1	-	TGCGCCAGCAGCTTGGGTGGTTCTGACACTGAAGCTTTCTTT	CASSLGGSDTEAFF
TRBD1	TRBJ2-2	TRBV5-5	-	TGTGCCAGCAGCTTGGAACCGACAGGGGCCACCGGGGAGCTGTTTTTT	CASSLEPTGATGELFF
-	TRBJ2-1	TRBV6-4	-	TGTGCCAGCAGTGACTCGAAGGGTAGCGCCAGTGAGCAGTTCTTC	CASSDSKGSASEQFF
TRBD2	TRBJ2-3	TRBV6-6	-	TGTGCCAGCAGTCACCTAATAGCGGGCAGAAGCACAGATACGCAGTATTTT	CASSHLIAGRSTDTQYF
TRBD2	TRBJ2-3	TRBV29-1	-	TGCAGCGTTTCTGAACAGACTAGCGGGCCTACAGATACGCAGTATTTT	CSVSEQTSGPTDTQYF
TRBD2	TRBJ2-7	TRBV3-1	once	TGTGCCAGCAGCCAATTTAGCGGGAGCTCCTACGAGCAGTACTTC	CASSQFSGSSYEQYF
-	TRBJ2-7	TRBV29-1	-	TGCAGCGTTGTACGGAGAAACTCCTACGAGCAGTACTTC	CSVVRRNSYEQYF
TRBD2	TRBJ2-5	TRBV5-6	once	TGTGCCAGCAGCCCACAGGGACTAGCGGGAATCGAGACCCAGTACTTC	CASSPQGLAGIETQYF
-	TRBJ2-2	TRBV7-3	-	TGTGCCAGCAGCTCCACAGGCAGGGCTGCCAACACCGGGGAGCTGTTTTTT	CASSSTGRAANTGELFF
TRBD1	TRBJ1-2	TRBV12-3/TRBV12-4	-	TGTGCCAGCAGTCCATGGACAGGAAGCTACACCTTC	CASSPWTGSYTF
TRBD2	TRBJ2-5	TRBV13	-	TGTGCCAGCAGCTTCCCAGCGGGAGGACTCCAAGAGACCCAGTACTTC	CASSFPAGGLQETQYF
-	TRBJ1-5	TRBV15	few	TGTGCCACCAGCAGAGACCTAAGCAATCAGCCCCAGCATTTT	CATSRDLSNQPQHF
-	TRBJ2-7	TRBV20-1	-	TGCAGTGCTAGTGTCCTAGCGCTTAGCTCCTACGAGCAGTACTTC	CSASVLALSSYEQYF
-	TRBJ1-1	TRBV6-6	-	TGTGCCAGCAACCAAAGGGGGGACACTGAAGCTTTCTTT	CASNQRGDTEAFF
-	TRBJ2-1	TRBV12-3/TRBV12-4	few	TGTGCCAGCAGTTTAGGGAACGGGCCTTCCCCTAACAATGAGCAGTTCTTC	CASSLGNGPSPNNEQFF
-	TRBJ1-1	TRBV7-2	-	TGTGCCAGCAGCTTCGGGAGCACTGAAGCTTTCTTT	CASSFGSTEAFF
TRBD2	TRBJ2-5	TRBV15	-	TGTGCCACCAGCAGAGATCGAGCGGGAGGTGAGACCCAGTACTTC	CATSRDRAGGETQYF